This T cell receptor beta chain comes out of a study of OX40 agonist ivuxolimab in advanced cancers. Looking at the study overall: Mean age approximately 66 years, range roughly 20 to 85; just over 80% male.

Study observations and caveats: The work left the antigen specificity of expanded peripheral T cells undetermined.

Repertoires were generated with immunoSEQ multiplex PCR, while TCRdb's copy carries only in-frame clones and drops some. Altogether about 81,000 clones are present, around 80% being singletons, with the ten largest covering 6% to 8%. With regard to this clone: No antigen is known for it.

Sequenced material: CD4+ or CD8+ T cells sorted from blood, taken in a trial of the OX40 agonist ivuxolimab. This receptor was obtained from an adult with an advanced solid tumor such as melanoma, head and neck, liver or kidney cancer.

The chain's CDR3 is CASSPRDRGATNEKLFF. DNA for the CDR3: TGTGCCAGCAGCCCCCGGGATAGGGGCGCAACTAATGAAAAACTGTTTTTT. The rearrangement links TRBV7-2 to TRBJ1-4, with TRBD1 as a possible D gene (5 bases). The CDR3 loop spans 17 amino acids. Per the germline V gene, CDR1 is SGHTA and CDR2 is FQGNSA. The V end lost 5 bases, the J end lost 0 bases, and 16 bases lay between the germline ends.